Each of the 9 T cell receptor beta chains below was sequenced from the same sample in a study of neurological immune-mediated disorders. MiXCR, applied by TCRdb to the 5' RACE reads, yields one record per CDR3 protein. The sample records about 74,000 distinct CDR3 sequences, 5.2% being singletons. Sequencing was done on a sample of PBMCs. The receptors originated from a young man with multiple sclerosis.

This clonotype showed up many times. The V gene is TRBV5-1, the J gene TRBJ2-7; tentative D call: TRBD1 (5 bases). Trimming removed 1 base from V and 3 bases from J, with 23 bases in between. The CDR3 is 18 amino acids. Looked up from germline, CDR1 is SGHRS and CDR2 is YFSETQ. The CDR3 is CASSLLLGQGSIIYEQYF. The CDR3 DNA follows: TGCGCCAGCAGCTTGCTCTTGGGGCAGGGATCAATTATCTACGAGCAGTACTTC.

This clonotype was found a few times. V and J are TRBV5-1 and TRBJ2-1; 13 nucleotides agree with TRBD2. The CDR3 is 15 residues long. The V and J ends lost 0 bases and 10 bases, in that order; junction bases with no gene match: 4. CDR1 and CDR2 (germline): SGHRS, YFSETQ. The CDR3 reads CASSLGGTSGDEQFF. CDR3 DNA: TGCGCCAGCAGCTTGGGGGGGACTAGCGGGGACGAGCAGTTCTTC.

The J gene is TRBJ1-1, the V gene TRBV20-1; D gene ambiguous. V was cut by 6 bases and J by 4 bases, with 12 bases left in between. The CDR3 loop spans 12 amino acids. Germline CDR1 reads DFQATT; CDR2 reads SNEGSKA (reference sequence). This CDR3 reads CSAGRMITEAFF. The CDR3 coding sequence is TGCAGTGCCGGAAGAATGATCACTGAAGCTTTCTTT.

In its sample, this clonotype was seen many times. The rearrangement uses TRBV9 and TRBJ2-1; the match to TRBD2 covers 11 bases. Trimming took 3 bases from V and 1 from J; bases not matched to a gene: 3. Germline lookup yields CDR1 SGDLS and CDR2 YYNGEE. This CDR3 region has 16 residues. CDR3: CASSATSGKSYNEQFF. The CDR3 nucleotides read TGTGCCAGCAGCGCGACTAGCGGGAAATCCTACAATGAGCAGTTCTTC.

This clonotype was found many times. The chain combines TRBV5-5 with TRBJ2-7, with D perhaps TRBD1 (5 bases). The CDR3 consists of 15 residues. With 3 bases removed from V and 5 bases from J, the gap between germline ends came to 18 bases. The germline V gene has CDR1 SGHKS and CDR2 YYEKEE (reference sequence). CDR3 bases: TGTGCCAGCAGCTCCCCATGGGCAGGGAAGAACGAGCAGTACTTC. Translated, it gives CASSSPWAGKNEQYF.

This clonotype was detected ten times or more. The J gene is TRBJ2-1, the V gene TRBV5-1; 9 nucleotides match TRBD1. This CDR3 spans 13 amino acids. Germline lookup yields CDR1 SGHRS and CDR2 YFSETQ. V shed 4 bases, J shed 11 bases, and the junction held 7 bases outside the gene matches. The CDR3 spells CASSTGTGYKQFF. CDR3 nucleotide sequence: TGCGCCAGCAGCACCGGGACAGGGTACAAGCAGTTCTTC. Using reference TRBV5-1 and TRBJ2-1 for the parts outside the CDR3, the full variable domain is KAGVTQTPRYLIKTRGQQVTLSCSPISGHRSVSWYQQTPGQGLQFLFEYFSETQRNKGNFPGRFSGRQFSNSRSEMNVSTLELGDSALYLCASSTGTGYKQFFGPGTRLTVL.

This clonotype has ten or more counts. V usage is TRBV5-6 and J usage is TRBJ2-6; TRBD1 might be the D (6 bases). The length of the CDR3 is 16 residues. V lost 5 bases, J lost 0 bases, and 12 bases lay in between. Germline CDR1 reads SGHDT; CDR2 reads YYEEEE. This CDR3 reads CASRWGLDSGANVLTF. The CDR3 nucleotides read TGTGCCAGCAGATGGGGGCTAGACTCTGGGGCCAACGTCCTGACTTTC.

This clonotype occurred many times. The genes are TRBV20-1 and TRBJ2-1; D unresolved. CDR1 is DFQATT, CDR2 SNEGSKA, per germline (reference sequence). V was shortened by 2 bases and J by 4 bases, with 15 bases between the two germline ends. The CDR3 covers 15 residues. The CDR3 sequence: CSARTKGNRYNEQFF. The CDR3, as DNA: TGCAGTGCTAGAACTAAGGGAAATCGGTACAATGAGCAGTTCTTC.

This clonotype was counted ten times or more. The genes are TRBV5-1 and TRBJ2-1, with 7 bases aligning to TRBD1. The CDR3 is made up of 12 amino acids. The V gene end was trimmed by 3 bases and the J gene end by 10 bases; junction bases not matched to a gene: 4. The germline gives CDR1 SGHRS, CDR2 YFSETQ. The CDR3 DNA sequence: TGCGCCAGCAGCTCCTTACAGGGGGAGCAGTTCTTC. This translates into CASSSLQGEQFF.